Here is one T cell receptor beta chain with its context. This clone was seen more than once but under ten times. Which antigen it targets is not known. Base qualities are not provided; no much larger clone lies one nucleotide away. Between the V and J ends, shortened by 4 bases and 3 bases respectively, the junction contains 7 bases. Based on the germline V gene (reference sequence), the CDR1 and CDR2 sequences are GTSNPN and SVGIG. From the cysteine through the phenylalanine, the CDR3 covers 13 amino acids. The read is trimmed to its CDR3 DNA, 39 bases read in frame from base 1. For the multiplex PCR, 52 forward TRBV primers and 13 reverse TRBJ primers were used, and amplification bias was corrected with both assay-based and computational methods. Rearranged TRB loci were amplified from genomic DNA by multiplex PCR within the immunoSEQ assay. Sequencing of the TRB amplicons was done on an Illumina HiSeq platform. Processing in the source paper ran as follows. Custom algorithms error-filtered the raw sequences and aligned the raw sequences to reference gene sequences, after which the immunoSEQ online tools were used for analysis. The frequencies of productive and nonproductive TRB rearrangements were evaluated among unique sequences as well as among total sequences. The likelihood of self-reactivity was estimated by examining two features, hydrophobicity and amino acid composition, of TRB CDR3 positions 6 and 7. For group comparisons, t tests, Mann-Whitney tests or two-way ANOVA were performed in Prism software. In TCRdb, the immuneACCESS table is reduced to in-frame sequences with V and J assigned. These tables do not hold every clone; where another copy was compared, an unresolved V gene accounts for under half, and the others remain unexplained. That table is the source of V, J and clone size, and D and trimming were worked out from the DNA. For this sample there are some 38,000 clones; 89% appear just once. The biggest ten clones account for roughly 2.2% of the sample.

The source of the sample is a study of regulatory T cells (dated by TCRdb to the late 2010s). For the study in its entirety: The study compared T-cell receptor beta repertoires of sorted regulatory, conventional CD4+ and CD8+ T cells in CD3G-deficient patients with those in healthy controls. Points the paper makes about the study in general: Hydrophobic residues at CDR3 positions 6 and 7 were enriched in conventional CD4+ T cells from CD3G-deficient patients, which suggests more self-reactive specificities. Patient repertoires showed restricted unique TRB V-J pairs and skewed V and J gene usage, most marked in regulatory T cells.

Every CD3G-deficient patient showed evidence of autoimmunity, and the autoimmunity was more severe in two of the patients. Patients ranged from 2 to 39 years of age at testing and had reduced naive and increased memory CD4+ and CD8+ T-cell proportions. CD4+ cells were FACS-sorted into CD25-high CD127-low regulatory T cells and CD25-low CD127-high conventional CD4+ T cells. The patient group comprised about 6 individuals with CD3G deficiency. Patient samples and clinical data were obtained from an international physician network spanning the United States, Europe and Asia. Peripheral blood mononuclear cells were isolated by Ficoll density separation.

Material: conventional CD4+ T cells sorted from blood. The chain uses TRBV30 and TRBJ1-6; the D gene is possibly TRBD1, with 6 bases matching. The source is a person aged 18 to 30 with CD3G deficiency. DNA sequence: TGTGCCTGGAAACAGGGCTATAATTCACCCCTCCACTTT. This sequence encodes CAWKQGYNSPLHF.